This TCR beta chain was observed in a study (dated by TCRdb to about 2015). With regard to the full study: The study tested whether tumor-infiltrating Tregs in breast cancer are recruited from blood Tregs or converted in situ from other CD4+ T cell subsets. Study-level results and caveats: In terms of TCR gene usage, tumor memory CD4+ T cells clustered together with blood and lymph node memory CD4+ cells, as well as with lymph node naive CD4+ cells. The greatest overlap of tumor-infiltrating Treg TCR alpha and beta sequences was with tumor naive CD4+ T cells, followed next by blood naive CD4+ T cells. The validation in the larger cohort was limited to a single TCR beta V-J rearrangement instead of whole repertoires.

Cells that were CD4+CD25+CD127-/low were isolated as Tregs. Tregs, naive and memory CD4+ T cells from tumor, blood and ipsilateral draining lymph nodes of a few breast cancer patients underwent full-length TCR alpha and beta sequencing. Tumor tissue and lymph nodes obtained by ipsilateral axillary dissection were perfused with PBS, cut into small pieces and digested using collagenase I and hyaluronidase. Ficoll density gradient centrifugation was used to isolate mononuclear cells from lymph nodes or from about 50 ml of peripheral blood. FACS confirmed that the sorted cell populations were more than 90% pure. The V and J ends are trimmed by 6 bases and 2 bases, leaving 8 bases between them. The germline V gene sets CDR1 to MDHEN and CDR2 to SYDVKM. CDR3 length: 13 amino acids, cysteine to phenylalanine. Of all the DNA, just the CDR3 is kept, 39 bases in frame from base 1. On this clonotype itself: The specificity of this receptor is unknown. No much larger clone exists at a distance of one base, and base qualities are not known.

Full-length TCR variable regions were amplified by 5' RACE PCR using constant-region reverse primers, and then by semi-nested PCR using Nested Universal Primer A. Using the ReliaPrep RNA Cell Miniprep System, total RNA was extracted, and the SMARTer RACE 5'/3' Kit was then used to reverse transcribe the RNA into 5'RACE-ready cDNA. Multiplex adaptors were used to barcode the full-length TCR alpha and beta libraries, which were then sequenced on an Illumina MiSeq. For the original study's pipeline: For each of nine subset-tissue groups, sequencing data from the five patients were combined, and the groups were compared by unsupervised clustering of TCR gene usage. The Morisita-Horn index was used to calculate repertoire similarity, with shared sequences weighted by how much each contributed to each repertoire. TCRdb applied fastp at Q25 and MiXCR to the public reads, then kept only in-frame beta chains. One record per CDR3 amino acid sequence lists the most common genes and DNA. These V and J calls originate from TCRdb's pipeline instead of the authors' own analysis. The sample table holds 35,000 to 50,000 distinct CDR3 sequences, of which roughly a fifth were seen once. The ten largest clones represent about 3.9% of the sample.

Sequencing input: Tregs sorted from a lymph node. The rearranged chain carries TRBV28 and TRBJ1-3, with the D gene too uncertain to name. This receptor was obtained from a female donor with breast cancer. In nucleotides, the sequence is TGTGCCAGCAGGCTGCTGGCTGGAAACACCATATATTTT. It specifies CASRLLAGNTIYF.